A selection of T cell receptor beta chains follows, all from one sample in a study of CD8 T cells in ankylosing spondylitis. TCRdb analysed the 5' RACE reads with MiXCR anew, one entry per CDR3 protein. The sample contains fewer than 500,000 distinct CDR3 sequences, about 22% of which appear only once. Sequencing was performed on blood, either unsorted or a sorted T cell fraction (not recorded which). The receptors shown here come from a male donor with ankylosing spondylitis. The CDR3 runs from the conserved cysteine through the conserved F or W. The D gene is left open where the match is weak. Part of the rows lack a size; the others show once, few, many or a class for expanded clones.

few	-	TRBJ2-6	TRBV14	TGTGCCAGCAGCCAAGATTTAGGCGGTGGCACAGGGGCCAACGTCCTGACTTTC	CASSQDLGGGTGANVLTF
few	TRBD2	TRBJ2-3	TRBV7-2	TGTGCCAGCAGCCCCTGGACTAGCGGGACGGATACGCAGTATTTT	CASSPWTSGTDTQYF
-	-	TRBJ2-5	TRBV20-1	TGCAGTGCTAGGGTATCGTTTATTCAAGAGACCCAGTACTTC	CSARVSFIQETQYF
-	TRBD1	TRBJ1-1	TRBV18	TGTGCCAGCTCACCACCGAACAGGGGTAACACTGAAGCTCTCTTT	CASSPPNRGNTEALF
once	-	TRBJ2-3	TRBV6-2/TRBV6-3	TGTGCCAGCAGTTATGGCGGGCTGACAGATACGCAGTATTTT	CASSYGGLTDTQYF
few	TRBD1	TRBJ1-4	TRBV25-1	TGTGCCAGCAGTGACTCGGGACAGGGAGATGAAAAACTGTTTTTT	CASSDSGQGDEKLFF
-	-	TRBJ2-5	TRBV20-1	TGCAGTGCTAGAGCCCAACTAGGCCCTTTGGAGACCCAGTACTTC	CSARAQLGPLETQYF
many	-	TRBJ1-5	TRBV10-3	TGTGCCATCAGTGAGCGGGGAATACGGAATCAGCCCCAGCATTTT	CAISERGIRNQPQHF
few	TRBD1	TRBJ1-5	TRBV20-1	TGCAGTGCTAGAGTAGGGGGCAGGGAGCCCCAGCATTTT	CSARVGGREPQHF
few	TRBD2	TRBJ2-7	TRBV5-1	TGCGCCAGCAGCTTTACAGCGGGAGACTACGAGCAGTACTTC	CASSFTAGDYEQYF
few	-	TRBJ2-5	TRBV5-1	TGCGCCAGCGACCCGGCAGGCCTGAAGGAGACCCAGTACTTC	CASDPAGLKETQYF
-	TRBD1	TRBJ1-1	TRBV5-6	TGTGCCAGCAGCTTGGGGCTCGACAGGGGGCAAGACACTGAAGCTTTCTTT	CASSLGLDRGQDTEAFF
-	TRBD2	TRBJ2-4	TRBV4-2	TGTGCCAGCAGCCAAGAAAGACTAGCGGGCTTGGCCAAAAACATTCAGTACTTC	CASSQERLAGLAKNIQYF
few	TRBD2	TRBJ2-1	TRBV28	TGTGCCAGTAGGGAGCGGGAGTCCTACAATGAGCAGTTCTTC	CASRERESYNEQFF
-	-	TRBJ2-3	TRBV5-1	TGCGCCAGCAGCTTAGAAGTGGGGACGCAGTATTTT	CASSLEVGTQYF
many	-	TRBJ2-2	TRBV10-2	TGCGCCAGTTCCAAGGAACATTCGAACACCGGGGAGCTGTTTTTT	CASSKEHSNTGELFF
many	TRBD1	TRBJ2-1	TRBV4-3	TGCGCCAGCAGCCGGAGGGGAACAGGGGGCAATGAGCAGTTCTTC	CASSRRGTGGNEQFF
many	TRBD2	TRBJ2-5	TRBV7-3	TGTGCCAGCAGCCCCGCGGGGGTGCCCAAAGAGACCCAGTACTTC	CASSPAGVPKETQYF
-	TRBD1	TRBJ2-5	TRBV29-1	TGCAGCGTTCCGGACAGGGCCCAAGAGACCCAGTACTTC	CSVPDRAQETQYF
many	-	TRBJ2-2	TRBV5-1	TGCGCCAGCAGCTTGGCCGGAGATACCGGGGAGCTGTTTTTT	CASSLAGDTGELFF
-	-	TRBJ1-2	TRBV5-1	TGCGCCAGCAGCTTGGTGGCGGTCTATGGCTACACCTTC	CASSLVAVYGYTF
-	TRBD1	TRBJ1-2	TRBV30	TGTGCCTCCCCGGACAGGGAGGCAGTCGGCTACACCTTC	CASPDREAVGYTF
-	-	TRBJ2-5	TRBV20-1	TGCAGTGCCGTAGGTGGGGCGGGACAGGAGACCCAGTACTTC	CSAVGGAGQETQYF
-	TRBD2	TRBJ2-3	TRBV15	TGTGCCACCAGCCGGGGGCGGGAGGCCACAGATACGCAGTATTTT	CATSRGREATDTQYF
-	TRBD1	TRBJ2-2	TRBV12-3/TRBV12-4	TGTGCCAGCAGCTACAGGGGCCCCGGGGAGCTGTTTTTT	CASSYRGPGELFF
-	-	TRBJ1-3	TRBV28	TGTGCCAGCAGTCGACCGTTAGCGGGAAACACCATATATTTT	CASSRPLAGNTIYF
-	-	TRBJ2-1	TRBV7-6	TGTGCCAGCAGCTCCCAGCCGATTTCGGTTGGCGGCAATGAGCAGTTCTTC	CASSSQPISVGGNEQFF
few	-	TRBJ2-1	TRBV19	TGTGCCAGTAGCGAAGGGGGAGCGGGGAGTTTCCGACGCGGTTTC	CASSEGGAGSFRRGF
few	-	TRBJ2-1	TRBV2	TGTGCCACCAGTTTGTACGGTTCCTACAATGAGCAGTTCTTC	CATSLYGSYNEQFF
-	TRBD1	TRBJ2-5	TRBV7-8	TGTGCCAGCAGCTTCGGGACAGCTGTAGAGACCCAGTACTTC	CASSFGTAVETQYF
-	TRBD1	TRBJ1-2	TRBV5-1	TGCGCCAGCAGCTTGGCCGGGACAGGGGTTGGAGGCTACACCTTC	CASSLAGTGVGGYTF
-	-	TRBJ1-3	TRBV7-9	TGTGCCCCGGGGGGATCTGGAAACACCATATATTTT	CAPGGSGNTIYF
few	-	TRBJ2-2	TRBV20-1	TGCAGTGCTCGGAGGGGAACCGGGGAGCTGTTTTTT	CSARRGTGELFF
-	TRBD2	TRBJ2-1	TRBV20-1	TGCAGTGCTACCGTAGCGGGGGCCAGCTCCTACAATGAGCAGTTCTTC	CSATVAGASSYNEQFF
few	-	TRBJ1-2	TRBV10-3	TGTGCCATCAGTGACCCAGTTCAGGGTCCCACCTTC	CAISDPVQGPTF
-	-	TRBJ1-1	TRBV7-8	TGTGCCAGCAGCGGAGGGGGAGCGAACACTGAAGCTTTCTTT	CASSGGGANTEAFF
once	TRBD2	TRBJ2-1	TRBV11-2	TGTGCCAGCAGCCCCCCCGGGACTAGGGAGGGTGAGCAGTTCTTC	CASSPPGTREGEQFF
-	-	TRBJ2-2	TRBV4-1	TGCGCCAGCAGCCTCGGGAGAGGTATGGATACCGGGGAGCTGTTTTTT	CASSLGRGMDTGELFF
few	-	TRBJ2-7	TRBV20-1	TGCAGTGCTAGCCTGAGCGGCAACTACGAGCAGTACTTC	CSASLSGNYEQYF
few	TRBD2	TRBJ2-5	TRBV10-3	TGTGCCATCAGTGGACGGCTAGCGGGAGTTCCGGAGACCCAGTACTTC	CAISGRLAGVPETQYF
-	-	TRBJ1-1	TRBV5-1	TGCGCCAGCAGCTTGGAGTGGGGGGCAAACACTGAAGCTTTCTTT	CASSLEWGANTEAFF
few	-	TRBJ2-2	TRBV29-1	TGCAGCGTTGAAGGCCTAGCTGACACCGGGGAGCTGTTTTTT	CSVEGLADTGELFF
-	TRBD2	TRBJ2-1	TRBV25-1	TGTGCCAGCTCAGGACTAGCGAAACCGAGCTCCTACAATGAGCAGTTCTTC	CASSGLAKPSSYNEQFF
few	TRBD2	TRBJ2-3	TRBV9	TGTGCCAGCAGCGTATCAGCTAGCGGGAGGCCAGATACGCAGTATTTT	CASSVSASGRPDTQYF
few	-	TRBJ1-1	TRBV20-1	TGCAGCCGTGGGGACTTAATCCCTGAAGCTTTCTTT	CSRGDLIPEAFF
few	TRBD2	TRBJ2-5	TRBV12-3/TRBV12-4	TGTGCCAGCAGCATAGGGACTAGCGGGGATGGGGAGACCCAGTACTTC	CASSIGTSGDGETQYF
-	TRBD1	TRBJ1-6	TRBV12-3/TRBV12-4	TGTGCCAGCAGCGGACCTCAGGGGGTCAATTCACCCCTCCACTTT	CASSGPQGVNSPLHF
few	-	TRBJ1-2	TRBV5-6	TGTGCCAGCAGCTTAGGAGGACGGCAGTATGGCTACACCTTC	CASSLGGRQYGYTF
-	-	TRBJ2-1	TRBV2	TGTGCCAGCAGAAGGGGATCCTACAATGAGCAGTTCTTC	CASRRGSYNEQFF
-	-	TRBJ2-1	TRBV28	TGTGCCAGCAGTTTTAACCCCACCGACGATGAGCAGTTCTTC	CASSFNPTDDEQFF
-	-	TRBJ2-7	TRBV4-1	TGCGCCAGCAGCTGGCCAGCGAAAATAGCCGAGCAGTACTTC	CASSWPAKIAEQYF
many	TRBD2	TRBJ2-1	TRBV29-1	TGCAGCGCCGACGGACTAGCGGGAAATGAGCAGTTCTTC	CSADGLAGNEQFF
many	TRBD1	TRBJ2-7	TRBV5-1	TGCGCCAGCAGCGCAACAGGGGGATCCTACGAGCAGTACTTC	CASSATGGSYEQYF
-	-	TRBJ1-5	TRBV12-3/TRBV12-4	TGTGCCAGCAGTCCTGGACGCTCCGGGGGGCCCCAGCATTTT	CASSPGRSGGPQHF
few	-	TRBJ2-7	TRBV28	TGTGCCAGCAGTACCCCCGGACAGCACTACGAGCAGTACTTC	CASSTPGQHYEQYF